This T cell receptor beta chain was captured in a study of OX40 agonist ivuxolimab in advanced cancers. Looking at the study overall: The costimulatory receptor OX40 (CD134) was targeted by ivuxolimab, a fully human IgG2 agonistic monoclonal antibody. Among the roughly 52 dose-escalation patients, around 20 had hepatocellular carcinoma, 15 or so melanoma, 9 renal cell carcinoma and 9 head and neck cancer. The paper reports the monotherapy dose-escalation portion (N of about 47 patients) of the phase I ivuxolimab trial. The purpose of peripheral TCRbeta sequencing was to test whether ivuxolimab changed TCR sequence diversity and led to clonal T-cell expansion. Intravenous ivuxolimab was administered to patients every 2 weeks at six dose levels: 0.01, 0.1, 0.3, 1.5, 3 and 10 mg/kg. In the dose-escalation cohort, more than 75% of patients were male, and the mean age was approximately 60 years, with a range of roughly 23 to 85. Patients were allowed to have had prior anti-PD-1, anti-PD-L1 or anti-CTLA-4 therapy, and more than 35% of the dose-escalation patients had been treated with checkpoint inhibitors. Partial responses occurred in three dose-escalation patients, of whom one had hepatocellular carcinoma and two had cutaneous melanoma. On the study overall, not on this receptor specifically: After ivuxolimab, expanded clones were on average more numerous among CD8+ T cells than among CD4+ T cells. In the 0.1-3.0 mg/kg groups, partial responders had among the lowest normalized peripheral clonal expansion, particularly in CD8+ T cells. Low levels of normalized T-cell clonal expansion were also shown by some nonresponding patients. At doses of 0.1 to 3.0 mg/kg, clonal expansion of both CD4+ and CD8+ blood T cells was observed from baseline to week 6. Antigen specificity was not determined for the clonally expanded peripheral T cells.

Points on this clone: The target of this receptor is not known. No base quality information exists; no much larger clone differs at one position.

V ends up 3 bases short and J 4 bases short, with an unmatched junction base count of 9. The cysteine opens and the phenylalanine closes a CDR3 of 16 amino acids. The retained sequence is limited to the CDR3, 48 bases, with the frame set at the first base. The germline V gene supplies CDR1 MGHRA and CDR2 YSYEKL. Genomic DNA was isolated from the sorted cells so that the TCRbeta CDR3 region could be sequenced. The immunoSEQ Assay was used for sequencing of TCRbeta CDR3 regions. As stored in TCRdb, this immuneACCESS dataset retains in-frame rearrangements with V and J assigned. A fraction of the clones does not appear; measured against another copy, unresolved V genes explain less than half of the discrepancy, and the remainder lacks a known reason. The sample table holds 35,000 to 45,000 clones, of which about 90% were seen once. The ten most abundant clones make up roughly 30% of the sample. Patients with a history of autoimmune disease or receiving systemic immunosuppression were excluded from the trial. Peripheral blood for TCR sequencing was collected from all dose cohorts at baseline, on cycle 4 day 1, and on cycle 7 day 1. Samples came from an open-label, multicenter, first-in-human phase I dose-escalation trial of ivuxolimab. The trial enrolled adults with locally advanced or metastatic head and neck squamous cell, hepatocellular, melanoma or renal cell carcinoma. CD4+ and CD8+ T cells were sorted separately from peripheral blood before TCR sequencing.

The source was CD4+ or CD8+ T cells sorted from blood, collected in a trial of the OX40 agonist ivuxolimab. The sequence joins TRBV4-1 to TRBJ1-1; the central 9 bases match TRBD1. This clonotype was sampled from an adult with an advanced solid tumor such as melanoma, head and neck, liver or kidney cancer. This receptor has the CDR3 CASSQTTTGGITEAFF. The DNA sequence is TGCGCCAGCAGCCAGACGACGACAGGGGGGATCACTGAAGCTTTCTTT.